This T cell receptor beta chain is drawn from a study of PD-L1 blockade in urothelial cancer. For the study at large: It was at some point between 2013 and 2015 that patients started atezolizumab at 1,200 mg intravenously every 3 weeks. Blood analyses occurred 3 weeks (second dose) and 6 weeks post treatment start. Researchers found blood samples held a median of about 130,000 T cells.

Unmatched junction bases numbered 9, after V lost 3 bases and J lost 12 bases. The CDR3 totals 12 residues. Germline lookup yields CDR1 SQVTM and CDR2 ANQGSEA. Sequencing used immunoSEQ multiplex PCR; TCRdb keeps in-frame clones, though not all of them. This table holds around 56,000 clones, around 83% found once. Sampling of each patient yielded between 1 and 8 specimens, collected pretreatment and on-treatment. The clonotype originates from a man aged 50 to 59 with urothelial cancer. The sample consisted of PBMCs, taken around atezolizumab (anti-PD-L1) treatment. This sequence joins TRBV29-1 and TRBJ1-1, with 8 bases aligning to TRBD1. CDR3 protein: CSVEPQTGATFF. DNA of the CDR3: TGCAGCGTTGAGCCTCAGACAGGGGCAACTTTCTTT.